This passage covers 7 T cell receptor beta chains from one sample sequenced in a study of blood T cell repertoires in COVID-19. The table came from immunoSEQ multiplex PCR; TCRdb's copy has only in-frame clones and leaves some out. The sample holds 50,000 or so clones, roughly 90% seen once. Sequenced material: peripheral blood. The receptors stem from a woman of 80 years or more with acute or convalescent COVID-19.

The rearrangement uses TRBV21-1 and TRBJ1-1. TRBV21-1 is designated a pseudogene. The CDR3 covers 18 residues. The CDR3 protein is CASTYTRGRGGLGTEAFF. CDR3 in DNA: TGTGCCAGCACCTACACAAGGGGCAGGGGAGGGTTGGGCACTGAAGCTTTCTTT.

This clone came up a few times. V and J are TRBV7-2 and TRBJ2-1; unclear D gene. The CDR3 has 12 amino acids. Trimming stripped 5 bases from V and 7 bases from J, with 9 bases between. Germline assignment: CDR1 SGHTA and CDR2 FQGNSA. The chain's CDR3 is CASSQSRNEQFF. The CDR3 coding sequence is TGTGCCAGCAGCCAAAGTCGGAATGAGCAGTTCTTC. The variable domain in full, completed from reference TRBV7-2 and TRBJ2-1, reads GAGVSQSPSNKVTEKGKDVELRCDPISGHTALYWYRQSLGQGLEFLIYFQGNSAPDKSGLPSDRFSAERTGGSVSTLTIQRTQQEDSAVYLCASSQSRNEQFFGPGTRLTVL.

The DNA of the CDR3 is TGCGCCAGCAGTGAGGGGGCTAGGGGTGGCTACACCTTC. The encoded protein is CASSEGARGGYTF. The chain has TRBV10-2 and TRBJ1-2, with TRBD1 as a possible D gene (5 bases). Trimming took off 2 bases at V and 7 bases at J, with 11 bases between the two ends. The CDR3 runs to 13 residues. Germline V gene sequence: CDR1 WSHSY, CDR2 SAAADI.

The chain joins TRBV4-2 to TRBJ2-3; TRBD2 matches 8 bases. With V trimmed by 4 bases and J by 4 bases, 10 bases remained unmatched. This CDR3 is built from 16 residues. Germline lookup yields CDR1 LGHNA and CDR2 YNFKEQ. The CDR3 region is CASSLGGGEGSDTQYF. Here the CDR3 DNA reads TGTGCCAGCAGCCTCGGGGGGGGAGAGGGGTCAGATACGCAGTATTTT.

The rearrangement uses TRBV13 and TRBJ1-1, with 10 bases that match TRBD1. Germline V lookup: CDR1 PRHDT, CDR2 FYEKMQ (reference sequence). The trim removed 7 bases at V and 5 bases at J, leaving 10 bases unmatched. The CDR3 has 15 residues. Here the CDR3 DNA reads TGTGCCAGCAAACGGGGACAGGGGTTGGGAACTGAAGCTTTCTTT. Translated: CASKRGQGLGTEAFF.

The rearrangement joins TRBV19 to TRBJ1-5; 7 nucleotides line up with TRBD1. Germline V lookup: CDR1 LNHDA, CDR2 SQIVND (reference sequence). The trim removed 1 base at V and 8 bases at J, leaving 8 bases unmatched. The CDR3 is 15 amino acids. The CDR3 nucleotides are TGTGCCAGTAGTATAGTGGGGACAGCCCGGGAGCCCCAGCATTTT. Protein product: CASSIVGTAREPQHF.

V is TRBV28 and J is TRBJ1-6, with a possible D match to TRBD1 (6 bases). The length of the CDR3 is 16 residues. CDR1 is MDHEN and CDR2 is SYDVKM in the germline V gene. The V gene lost 5 bases and the J gene lost 9 bases, with 20 bases spanning the gap. The CDR3 DNA is TGTGCCAGCAGTCTTTCCTATACAGGGCTTCGTTCACCCCTCCACTTT. It codes for CASSLSYTGLRSPLHF.